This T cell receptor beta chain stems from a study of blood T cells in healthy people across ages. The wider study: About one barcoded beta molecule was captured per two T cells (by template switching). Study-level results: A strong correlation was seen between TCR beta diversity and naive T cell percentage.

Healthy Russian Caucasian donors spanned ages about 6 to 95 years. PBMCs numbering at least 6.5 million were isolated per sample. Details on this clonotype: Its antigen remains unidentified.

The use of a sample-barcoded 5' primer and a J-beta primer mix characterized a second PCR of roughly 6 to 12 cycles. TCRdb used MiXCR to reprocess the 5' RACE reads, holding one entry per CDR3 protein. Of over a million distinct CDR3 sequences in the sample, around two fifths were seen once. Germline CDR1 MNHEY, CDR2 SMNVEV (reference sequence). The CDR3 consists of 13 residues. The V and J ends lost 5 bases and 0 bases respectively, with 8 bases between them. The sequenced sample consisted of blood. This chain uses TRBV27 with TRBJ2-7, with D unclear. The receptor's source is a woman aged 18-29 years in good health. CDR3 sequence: CASSPVASYEQYF. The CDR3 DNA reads TGTGCCAGCAGTCCAGTTGCCTCCTACGAGCAGTACTTC.